This TCR beta chain appears in the sequencing data of a study of glioma-infiltrating T cells after dendritic cell vaccination. CDR1 MNHEY and CDR2 SMNVEV come from the germline V gene (reference sequence). The CDR3 sequence is 16 residues long. Losses at the gene ends were 5 bases for V and 2 bases for J; bases not matched to a gene: 8. The repertoire was sequenced with immunoSEQ multiplex PCR; TCRdb's copy has only in-frame clones and lacks some. The sample holds about 92,000 clones; about nine tenths are singletons and the top ten take approximately 14%. Sequencing used blood, obtained before dendritic cell vaccination. The chain recombines TRBV27 with TRBJ2-3; the match to TRBD2 covers 9 bases. The clonotype comes from a human donor with glioblastoma. The CDR3 DNA follows: TGTGCCAGCAGTCCCTCGGGACTAGCCTCCACAGATACGCAGTATTTT. Encoded protein: CASSPSGLASTDTQYF.